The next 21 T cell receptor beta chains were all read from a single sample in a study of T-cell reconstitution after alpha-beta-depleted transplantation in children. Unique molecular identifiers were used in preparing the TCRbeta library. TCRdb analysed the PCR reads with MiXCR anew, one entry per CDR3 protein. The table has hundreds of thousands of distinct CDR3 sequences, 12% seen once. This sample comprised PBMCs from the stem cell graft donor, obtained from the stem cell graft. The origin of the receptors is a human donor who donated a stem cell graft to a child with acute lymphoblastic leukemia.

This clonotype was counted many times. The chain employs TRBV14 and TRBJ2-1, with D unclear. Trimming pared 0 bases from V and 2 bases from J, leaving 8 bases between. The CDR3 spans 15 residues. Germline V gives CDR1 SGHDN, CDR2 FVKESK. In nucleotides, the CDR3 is TGTGCCAGCAGCCAAGAAAAGGGCCCCTACAATGAGCAGTTCTTC. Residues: CASSQEKGPYNEQFF.

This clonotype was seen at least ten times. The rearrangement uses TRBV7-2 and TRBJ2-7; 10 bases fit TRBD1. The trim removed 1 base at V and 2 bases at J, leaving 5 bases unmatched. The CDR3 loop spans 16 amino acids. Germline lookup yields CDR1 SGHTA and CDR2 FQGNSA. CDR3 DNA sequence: TGTGCCAGCAGCTTAGACTACGGGACAGGGGCCTACGAGCAGTACTTC. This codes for CASSLDYGTGAYEQYF.

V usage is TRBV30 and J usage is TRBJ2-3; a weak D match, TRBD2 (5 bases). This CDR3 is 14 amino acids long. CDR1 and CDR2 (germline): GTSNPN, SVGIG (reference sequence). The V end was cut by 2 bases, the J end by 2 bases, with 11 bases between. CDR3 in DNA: TGTGCCTGGAGTACCCAGCGGATCACAGATACGCAGTATTTT. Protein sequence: CAWSTQRITDTQYF.

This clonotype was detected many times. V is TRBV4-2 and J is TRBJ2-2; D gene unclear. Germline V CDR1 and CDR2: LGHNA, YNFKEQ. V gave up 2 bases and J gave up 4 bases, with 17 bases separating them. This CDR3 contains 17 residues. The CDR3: CASSQQQSTSATGELFF. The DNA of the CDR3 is TGTGCCAGCAGCCAACAACAAAGTACCTCAGCCACCGGGGAGCTGTTTTTT.

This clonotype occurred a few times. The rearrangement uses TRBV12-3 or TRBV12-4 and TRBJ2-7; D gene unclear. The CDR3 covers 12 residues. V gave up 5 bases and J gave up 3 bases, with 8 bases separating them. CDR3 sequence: CASSHANYEQYF. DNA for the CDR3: TGTGCCAGCAGTCACGCTAACTACGAGCAGTACTTC.

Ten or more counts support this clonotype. The CDR3 nucleotides are TGTGCCAGCAGTTTACTCCAGGAAGTTCAACTACCATCGTACTTC. The encoded protein is CASSLLQEVQLPSYF. This chain joins TRBV28 and TRBJ2-7; D is ambiguous. Germline CDR1 reads MDHEN; CDR2 reads SYDVKM. The CDR3 covers 15 residues. V was pared by 2 bases and J by 12 bases, with 23 bases between. The whole variable domain, remainder taken from reference TRBV28 and TRBJ2-7, is DVKVTQSSRYLVKRTGEKVFLECVQDMDHENMFWYRQDPGLGLRLIYFSYDVKMKEKGDIPEGYSVSREKKERFSLILESASTNQTSMYLCASSLLQEVQLPSYFGPGTRLTVT.

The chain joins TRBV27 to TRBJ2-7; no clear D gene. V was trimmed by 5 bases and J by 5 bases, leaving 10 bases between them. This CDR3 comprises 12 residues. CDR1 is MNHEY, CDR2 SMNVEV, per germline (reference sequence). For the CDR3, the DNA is TGTGCCAGCAGTAGACGTTTCGACGAGCAGTACTTC. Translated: CASSRRFDEQYF.

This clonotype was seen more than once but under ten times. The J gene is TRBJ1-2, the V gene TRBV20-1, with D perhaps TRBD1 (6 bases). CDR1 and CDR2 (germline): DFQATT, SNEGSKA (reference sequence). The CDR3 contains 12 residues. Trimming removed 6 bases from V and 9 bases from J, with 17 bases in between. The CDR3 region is CSARGQSLRYTF. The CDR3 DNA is TGCAGTGCCCGTGGACAGTCCCTTCGCTACACCTTC.

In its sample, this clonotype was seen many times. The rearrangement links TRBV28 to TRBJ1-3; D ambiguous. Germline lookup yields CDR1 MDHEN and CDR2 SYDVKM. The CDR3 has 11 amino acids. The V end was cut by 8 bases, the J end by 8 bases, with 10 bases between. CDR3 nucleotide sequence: TGTGCCAGCCTCACGCGGTACACCATATATTTT. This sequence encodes CASLTRYTIYF.

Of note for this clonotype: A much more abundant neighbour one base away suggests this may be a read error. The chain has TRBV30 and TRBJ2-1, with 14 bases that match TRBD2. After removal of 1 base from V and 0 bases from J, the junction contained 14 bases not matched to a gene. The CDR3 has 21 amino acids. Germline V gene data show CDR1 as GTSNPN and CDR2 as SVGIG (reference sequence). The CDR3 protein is CAWSGLAGGPGYRGSYNEQFF. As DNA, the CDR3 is TGTGCCTGGAGTGGACTAGCGGGAGGGCCCGGATACCGTGGCTCCTACAATGAGCAGTTCTTC.

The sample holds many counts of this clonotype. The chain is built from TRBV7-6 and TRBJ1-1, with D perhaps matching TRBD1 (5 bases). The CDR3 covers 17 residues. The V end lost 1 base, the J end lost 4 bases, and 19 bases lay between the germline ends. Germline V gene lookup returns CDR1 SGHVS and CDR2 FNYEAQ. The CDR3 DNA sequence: TGTGCCAGCAGCTTAGATTGGGGGACGGGCAGTCGCACTGAAGCTTTCTTT. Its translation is CASSLDWGTGSRTEAFF.

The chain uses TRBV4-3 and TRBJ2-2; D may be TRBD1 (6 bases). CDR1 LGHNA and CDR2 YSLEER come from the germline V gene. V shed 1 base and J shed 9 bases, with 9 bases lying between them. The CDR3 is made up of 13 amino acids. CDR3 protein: CASSQVRGRELFF. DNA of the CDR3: TGCGCCAGCAGCCAAGTCAGGGGTCGGGAGCTGTTTTTT.

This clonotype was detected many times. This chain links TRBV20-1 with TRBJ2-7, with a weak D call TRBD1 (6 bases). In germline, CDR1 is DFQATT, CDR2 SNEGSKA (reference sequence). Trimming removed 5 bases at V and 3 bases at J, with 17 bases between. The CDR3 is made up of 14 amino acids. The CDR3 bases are TGCAGTGCTGCCCAATGGGACAAAGTCTACGAGCAGTACTTC. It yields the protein CSAAQWDKVYEQYF.

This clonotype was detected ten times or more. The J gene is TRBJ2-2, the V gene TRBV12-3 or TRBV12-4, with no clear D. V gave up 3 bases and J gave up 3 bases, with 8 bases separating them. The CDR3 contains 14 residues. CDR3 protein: CASSLGIDTGELFF. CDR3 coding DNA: TGTGCCAGCAGTTTGGGGATCGACACCGGGGAGCTGTTTTTT.

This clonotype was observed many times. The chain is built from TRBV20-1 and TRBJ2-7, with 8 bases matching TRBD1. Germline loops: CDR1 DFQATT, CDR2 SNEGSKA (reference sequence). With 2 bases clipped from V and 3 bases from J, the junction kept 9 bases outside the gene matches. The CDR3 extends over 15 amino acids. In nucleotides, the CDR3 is TGCAGTGCTAGATCGACAGGGGCTCCCGTCTACGAGCAGTACTTC. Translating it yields CSARSTGAPVYEQYF.

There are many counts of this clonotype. CDR3 sequence (DNA): TGTGCCAGCAAACTCGGGGGAGCCTCTAATTCACCCCTCCACTTT. Protein sequence: CASKLGGASNSPLHF. The chain is built from TRBV6-2 or TRBV6-3 and TRBJ1-6; D is perhaps TRBD1 (5 bases). In germline, CDR1 is MNHEY, CDR2 SVGEGT. CDR3 size: 15 residues. The ends were cut back, 7 bases at V and 6 bases at J, with 16 bases in the middle.

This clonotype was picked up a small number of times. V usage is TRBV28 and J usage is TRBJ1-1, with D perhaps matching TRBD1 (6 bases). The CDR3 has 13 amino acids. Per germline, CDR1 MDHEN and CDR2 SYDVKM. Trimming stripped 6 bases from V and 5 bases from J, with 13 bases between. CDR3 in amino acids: CASRTGGRTEAFF. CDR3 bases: TGTGCCAGCAGGACAGGAGGGAGGACTGAAGCTTTCTTT.

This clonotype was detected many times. DNA of the CDR3: TGTGCCAGCAGCTTAGCCCCTGGCGGGGGCCTTAAAGAGACCCAGTACTTC. This gives the protein CASSLAPGGGLKETQYF. V usage is TRBV7-6 and J usage is TRBJ2-5; TRBD2 might be the D (7 bases). Germline CDR1 SGHVS, CDR2 FNYEAQ. This CDR3 has 17 residues. Trimming shortened V by 0 bases and J by 3 bases, and 17 bases separated the two germline ends.

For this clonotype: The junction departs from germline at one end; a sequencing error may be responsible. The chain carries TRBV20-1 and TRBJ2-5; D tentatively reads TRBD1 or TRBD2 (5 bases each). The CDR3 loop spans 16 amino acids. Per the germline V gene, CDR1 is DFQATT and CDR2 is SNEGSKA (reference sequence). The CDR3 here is CCARDRQGASQETQYF. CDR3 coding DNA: TGCTGTGCTAGAGATCGCCAGGGAGCGAGTCAAGAGACCCAGTACTTC.

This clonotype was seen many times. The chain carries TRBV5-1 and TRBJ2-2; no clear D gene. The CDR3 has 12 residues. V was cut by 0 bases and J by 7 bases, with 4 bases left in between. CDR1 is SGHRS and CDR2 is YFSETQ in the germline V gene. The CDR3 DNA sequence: TGCGCCAGCAGCTTGGTTGTCGGGGAGCTGTTTTTT. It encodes CASSLVVGELFF.

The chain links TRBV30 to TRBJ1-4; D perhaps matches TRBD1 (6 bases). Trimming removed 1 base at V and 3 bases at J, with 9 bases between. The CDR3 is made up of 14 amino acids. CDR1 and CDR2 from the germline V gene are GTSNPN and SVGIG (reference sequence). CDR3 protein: CAWSEQGSNEKLFF. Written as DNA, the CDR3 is TGTGCCTGGAGTGAACAGGGCTCTAATGAAAAACTGTTTTTT.